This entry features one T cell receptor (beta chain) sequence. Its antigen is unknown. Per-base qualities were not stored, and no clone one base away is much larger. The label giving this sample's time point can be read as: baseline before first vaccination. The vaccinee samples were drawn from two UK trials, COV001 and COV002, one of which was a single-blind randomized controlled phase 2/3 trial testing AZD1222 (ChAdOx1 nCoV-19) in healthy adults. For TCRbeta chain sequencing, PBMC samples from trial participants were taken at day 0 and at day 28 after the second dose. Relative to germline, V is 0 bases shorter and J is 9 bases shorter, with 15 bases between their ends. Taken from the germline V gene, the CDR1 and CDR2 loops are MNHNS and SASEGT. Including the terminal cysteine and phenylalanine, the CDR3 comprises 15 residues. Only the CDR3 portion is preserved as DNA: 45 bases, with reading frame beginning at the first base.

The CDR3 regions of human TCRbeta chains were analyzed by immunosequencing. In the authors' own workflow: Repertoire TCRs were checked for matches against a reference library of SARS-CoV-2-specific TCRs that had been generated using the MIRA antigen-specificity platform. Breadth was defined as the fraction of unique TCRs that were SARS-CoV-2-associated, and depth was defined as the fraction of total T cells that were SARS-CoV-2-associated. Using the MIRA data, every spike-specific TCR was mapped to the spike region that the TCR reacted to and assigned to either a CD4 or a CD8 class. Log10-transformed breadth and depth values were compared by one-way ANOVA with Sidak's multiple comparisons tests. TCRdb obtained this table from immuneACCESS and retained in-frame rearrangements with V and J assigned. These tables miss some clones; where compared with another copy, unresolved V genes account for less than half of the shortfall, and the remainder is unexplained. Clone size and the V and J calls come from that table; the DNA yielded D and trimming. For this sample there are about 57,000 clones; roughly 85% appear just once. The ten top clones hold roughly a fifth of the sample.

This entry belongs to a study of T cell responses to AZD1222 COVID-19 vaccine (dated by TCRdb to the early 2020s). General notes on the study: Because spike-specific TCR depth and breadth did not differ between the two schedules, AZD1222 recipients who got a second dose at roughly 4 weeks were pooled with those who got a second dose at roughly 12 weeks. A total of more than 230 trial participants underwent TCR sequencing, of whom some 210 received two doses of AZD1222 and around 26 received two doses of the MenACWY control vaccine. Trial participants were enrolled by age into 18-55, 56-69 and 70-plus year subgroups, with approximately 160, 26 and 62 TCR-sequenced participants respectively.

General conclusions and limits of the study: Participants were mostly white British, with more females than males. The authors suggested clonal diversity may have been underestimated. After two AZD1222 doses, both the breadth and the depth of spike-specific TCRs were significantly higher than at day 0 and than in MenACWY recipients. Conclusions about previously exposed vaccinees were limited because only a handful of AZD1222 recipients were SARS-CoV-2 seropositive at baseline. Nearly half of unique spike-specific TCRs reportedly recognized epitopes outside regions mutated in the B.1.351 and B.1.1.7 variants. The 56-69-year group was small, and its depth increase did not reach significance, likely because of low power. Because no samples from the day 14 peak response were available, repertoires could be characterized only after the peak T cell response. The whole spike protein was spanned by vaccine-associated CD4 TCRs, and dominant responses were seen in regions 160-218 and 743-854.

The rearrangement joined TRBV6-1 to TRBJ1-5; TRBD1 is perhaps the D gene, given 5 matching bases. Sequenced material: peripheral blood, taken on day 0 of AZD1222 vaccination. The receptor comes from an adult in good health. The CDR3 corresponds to CASSEAGGARWPQHF. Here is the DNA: TGTGCCAGCAGTGAAGCTGGAGGGGCTCGTTGGCCCCAGCATTTT.